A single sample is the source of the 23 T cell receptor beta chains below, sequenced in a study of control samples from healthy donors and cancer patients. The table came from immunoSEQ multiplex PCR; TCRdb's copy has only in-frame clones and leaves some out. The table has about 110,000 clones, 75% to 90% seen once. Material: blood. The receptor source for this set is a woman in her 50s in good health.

For the CDR3, the DNA is TGTGCCAGCTCACCCCCGGGCCGGGGGAGGAATTCAGATACGCAGTATTTT. The encoded protein is CASSPPGRGRNSDTQYF. The V gene is TRBV18, the J gene TRBJ2-3; TRBD2 is a possible D gene (6 bases). The CDR3 sequence is 17 residues long. The germline V and J ends were trimmed by 3 bases and 4 bases, with 20 bases remaining between them. Germline V gives CDR1 KGHSH, CDR2 LQKENI.

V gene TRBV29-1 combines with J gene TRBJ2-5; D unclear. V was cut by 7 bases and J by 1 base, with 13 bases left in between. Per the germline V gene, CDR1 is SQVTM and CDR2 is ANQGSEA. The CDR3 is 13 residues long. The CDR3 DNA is TGCAGCGCCCAACCTGGGGTCCAAGAGACCCAGTACTTC. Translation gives CSAQPGVQETQYF.

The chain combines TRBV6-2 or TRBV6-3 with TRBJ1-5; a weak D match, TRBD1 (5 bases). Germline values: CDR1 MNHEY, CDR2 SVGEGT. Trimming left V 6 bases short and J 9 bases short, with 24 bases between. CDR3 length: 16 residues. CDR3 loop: CASSQPRDGSIGPQHF. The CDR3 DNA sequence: TGTGCCAGCAGCCAGCCTCGGGACGGGAGCATAGGGCCCCAGCATTTT.

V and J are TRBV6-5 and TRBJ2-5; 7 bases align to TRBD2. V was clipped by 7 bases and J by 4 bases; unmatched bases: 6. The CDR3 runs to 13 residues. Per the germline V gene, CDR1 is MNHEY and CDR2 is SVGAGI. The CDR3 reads CASIKTGGETQYF. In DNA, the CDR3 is TGTGCCAGCATCAAGACGGGGGGAGAGACCCAGTACTTC.

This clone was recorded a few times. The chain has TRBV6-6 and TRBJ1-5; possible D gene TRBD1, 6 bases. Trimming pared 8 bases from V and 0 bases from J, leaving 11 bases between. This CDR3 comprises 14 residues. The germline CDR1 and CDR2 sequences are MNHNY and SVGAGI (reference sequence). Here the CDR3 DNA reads TGTGCCAGCCGGACAGAAAATAGCAATCAGCCCCAGCATTTT. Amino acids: CASRTENSNQPQHF.

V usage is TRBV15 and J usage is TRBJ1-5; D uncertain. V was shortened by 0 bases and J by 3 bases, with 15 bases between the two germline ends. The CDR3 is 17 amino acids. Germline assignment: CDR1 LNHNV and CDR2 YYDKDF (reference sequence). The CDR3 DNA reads TGTGCCACCAGCAGAGACTATGTCCGGGAACTCAATCAGCCCCAGCATTTT. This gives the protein CATSRDYVRELNQPQHF.

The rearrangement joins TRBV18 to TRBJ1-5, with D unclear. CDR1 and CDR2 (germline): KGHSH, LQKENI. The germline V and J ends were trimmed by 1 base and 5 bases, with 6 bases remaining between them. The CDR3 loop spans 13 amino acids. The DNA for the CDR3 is TGTGCCAGCTCACCACAGGAATATCAGCCCCAGCATTTT. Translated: CASSPQEYQPQHF.

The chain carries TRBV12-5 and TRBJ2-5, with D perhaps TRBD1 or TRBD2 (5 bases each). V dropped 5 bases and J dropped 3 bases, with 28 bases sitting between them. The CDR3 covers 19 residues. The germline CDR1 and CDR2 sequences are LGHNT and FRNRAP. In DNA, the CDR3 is TGTGCTAGTGGTCCCGCCTGGACGGGGAGCGTAGGGACCAAAGAGACCCAGTACTTC. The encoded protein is CASGPAWTGSVGTKETQYF.

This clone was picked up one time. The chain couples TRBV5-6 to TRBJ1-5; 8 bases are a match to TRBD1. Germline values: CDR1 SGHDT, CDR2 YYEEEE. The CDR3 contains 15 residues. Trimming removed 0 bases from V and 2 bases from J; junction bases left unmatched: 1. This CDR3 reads CASSLATGGNQPQHF. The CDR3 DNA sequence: TGTGCCAGCAGCTTGGCGACAGGGGGCAATCAGCCCCAGCATTTT.

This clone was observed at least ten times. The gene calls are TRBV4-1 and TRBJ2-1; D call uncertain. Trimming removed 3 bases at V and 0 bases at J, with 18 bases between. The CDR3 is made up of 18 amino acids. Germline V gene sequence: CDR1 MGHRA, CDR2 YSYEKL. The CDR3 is CASSHVMGVNYSYNEQFF. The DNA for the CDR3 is TGCGCCAGCAGCCACGTAATGGGCGTAAATTACTCCTACAATGAGCAGTTCTTC.

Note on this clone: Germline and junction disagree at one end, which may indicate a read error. The CDR3 DNA follows: TGTGCCAGCAGCTATGATTCACCCCTCCACTTT. Translation: CASSYDSPLHF. The J gene is TRBJ1-6, the V gene TRBV7-9; D remains ambiguous. Germline CDR1 reads SEHNR; CDR2 reads FQNEAQ (reference sequence). This CDR3 has 11 amino acids.

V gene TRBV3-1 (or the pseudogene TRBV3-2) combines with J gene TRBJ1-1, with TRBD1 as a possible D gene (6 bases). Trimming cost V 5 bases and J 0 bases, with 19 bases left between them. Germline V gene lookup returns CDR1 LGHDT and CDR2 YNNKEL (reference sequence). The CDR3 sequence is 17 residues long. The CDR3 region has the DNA TGTGCCAGCAGCGCTTCCTGGACAGACTGGGTGAACACTGAAGCTTTCTTT. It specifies CASSASWTDWVNTEAFF.

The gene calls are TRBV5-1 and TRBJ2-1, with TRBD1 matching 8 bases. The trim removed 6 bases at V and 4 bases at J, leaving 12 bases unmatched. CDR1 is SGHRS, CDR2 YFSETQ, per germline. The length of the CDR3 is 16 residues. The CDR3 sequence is CASTHEPGQGYNEQFF. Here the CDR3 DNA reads TGCGCCAGCACCCATGAACCAGGACAGGGTTACAATGAGCAGTTCTTC.

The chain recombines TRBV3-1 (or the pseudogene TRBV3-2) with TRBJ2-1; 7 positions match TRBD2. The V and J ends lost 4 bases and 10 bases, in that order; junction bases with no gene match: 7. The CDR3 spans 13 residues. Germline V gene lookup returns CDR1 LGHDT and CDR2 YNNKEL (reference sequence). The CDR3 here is CASSPLWGGEQFF. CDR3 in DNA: TGTGCCAGCAGCCCACTATGGGGGGGGGAGCAGTTCTTC.

The CDR3 DNA reads TGTGCCAGCAGCTTAGCGCTAACTGGGTGGACAGGGTCAAACTATGGCTACACCTTC. Translated, it gives CASSLALTGWTGSNYGYTF. The chain couples TRBV7-8 to TRBJ1-2; 8 nucleotides line up with TRBD1. Germline V CDR1 and CDR2: SGHVS, FQNEAQ. CDR3 length equals 19 residues. The junction had 14 bases not matched to a gene; V was cut back by 0 bases and J by 2 bases.

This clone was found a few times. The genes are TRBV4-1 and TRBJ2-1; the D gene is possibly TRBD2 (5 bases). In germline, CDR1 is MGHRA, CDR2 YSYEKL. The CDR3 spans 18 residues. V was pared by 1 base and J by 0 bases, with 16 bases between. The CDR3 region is CASSQVDLVGSSYNEQFF. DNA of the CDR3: TGCGCCAGCAGCCAAGTTGACCTCGTAGGGAGCTCCTACAATGAGCAGTTCTTC.

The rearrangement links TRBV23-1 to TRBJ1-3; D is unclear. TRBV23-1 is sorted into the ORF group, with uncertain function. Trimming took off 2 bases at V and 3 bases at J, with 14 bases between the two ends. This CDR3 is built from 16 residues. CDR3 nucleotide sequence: TGCGCCAGCAGTCAAGGGGAGAAGGAGAGTGGAAACACCATATATTTT. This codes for CASSQGEKESGNTIYF.

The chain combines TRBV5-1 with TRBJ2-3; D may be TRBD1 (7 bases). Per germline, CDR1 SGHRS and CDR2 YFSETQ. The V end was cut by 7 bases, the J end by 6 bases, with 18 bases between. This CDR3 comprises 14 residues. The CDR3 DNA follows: TGCGCCAGCTTTGGAGGGGGCTCCCTCGATACGCAGTATTTT. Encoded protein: CASFGGGSLDTQYF.

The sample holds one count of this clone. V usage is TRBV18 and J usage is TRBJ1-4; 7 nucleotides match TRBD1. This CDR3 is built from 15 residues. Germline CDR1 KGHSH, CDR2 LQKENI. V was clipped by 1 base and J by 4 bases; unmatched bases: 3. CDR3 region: CASSPRTGFNEKLFF. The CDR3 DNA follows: TGTGCCAGCTCACCACGGACAGGCTTTAATGAAAAACTGTTTTTT.

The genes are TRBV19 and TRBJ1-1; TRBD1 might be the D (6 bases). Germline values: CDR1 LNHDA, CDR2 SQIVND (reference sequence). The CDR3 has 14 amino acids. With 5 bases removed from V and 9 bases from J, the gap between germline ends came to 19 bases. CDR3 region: CASSLTGSGSQAFF. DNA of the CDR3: TGTGCCAGTAGTCTTACAGGGTCCGGCTCTCAAGCTTTCTTT. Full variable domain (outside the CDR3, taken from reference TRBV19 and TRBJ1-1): DGGITQSPKYLFRKEGQNVTLSCEQNLNHDAMYWYRQDPGQGLRLIYYSQIVNDFQKGDIAEGYSVSREKKESFPLTVTSAQKNPTAFYLCASSLTGSGSQAFFGQGTRLTVV.

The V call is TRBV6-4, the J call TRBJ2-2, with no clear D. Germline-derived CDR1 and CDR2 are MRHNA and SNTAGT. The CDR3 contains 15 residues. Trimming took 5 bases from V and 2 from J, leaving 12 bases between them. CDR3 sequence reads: CASSPLGRNTGELFF. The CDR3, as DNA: TGTGCCAGCAGTCCCCTAGGGCGCAACACCGGGGAGCTGTTTTTT.

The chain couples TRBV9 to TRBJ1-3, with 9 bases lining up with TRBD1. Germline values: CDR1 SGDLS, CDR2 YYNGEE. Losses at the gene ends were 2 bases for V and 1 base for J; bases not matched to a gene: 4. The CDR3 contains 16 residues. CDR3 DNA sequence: TGTGCCAGCAGCGTTGACAGGGGGTTTTCTGGAAACACCATATATTTT. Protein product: CASSVDRGFSGNTIYF.

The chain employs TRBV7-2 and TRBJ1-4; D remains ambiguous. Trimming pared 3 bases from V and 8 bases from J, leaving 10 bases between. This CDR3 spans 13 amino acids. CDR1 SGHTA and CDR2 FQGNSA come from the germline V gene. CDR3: CASSFGGGEKLFF. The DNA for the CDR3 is TGTGCCAGCAGCTTCGGCGGCGGCGAAAAACTGTTTTTT.